These 30 T cell receptor beta chains were all obtained from the same sample, sequenced in a study of blood T cell repertoires in COVID-19. Clones were read by immunoSEQ multiplex PCR, and TCRdb kept only the in-frame ones, dropping some. The sample lists approximately 190,000 clones, 70% to 85% occurring once. What was sequenced was peripheral blood. Receptors originate from a human donor with acute or convalescent COVID-19. The donor label of this sample is uncertain.

The chain employs TRBV28 and TRBJ2-7, with 7 bases fitting TRBD2. After removal of 6 bases from V and 1 base from J, the junction contained 3 bases not matched to a gene. This CDR3 contains 13 residues. The V gene's germline CDR1 is MDHEN and CDR2 SYDVKM. CDR3 DNA: TGTGCCAGCAGCAGGACTAGATCCTACGAGCAGTACTTC. Its protein product is CASSRTRSYEQYF.

The rearrangement joins TRBV30 to TRBJ1-3; D is uncertain. The CDR3 loop spans 12 amino acids. Deletions cut 3 bases from V and 1 base from J, with 4 bases between. CDR1 is GTSNPN and CDR2 is SVGIG in the germline V gene (reference sequence). The DNA of the CDR3 is TGTGCCTGGAGGACTTCTGGAAACACCATATATTTT. Translation gives CAWRTSGNTIYF. Drawing the rest from reference TRBV30 and TRBJ1-3, the complete variable domain is SQTIHQWPATLVQPVGSPLSLECTVEGTSNPNLYWYRQAAGRGLQLLFYSVGIGQISSEVPQNLSASRPQDRQFILSSKKLLLSDSGFYLCAWRTSGNTIYFGEGSWLTVV.

The V and J genes are TRBV5-8 and TRBJ2-4; 7 bases are a match to TRBD1. The CDR3 runs 15 residues. Germline V gene data show CDR1 as SGHTS and CDR2 as YDEGEE. J lost 6 bases, V lost 4 bases, and 10 bases had no gene match. CDR3 protein: CASSMGRDRRNIQYF. The CDR3 DNA sequence: TGTGCCAGCAGCATGGGTCGGGACAGAAGAAACATTCAGTACTTC.

The rearrangement joins TRBV28 to TRBJ2-7; 10 nucleotides agree with TRBD1. Per germline, CDR1 MDHEN and CDR2 SYDVKM. V lost 4 bases and J lost 3; bases outside the gene matches: 6. The CDR3 sequence is 15 residues long. The DNA of the CDR3 is TGTGCCAGCAGTTCCACCGGGACAGGGGACTACGAGCAGTACTTC. This translates into CASSSTGTGDYEQYF.

The J gene is TRBJ1-2, the V gene TRBV7-2; no firm D call. Germline CDR1 SGHTA, CDR2 FQGNSA. V lost 1 base to trimming and J lost 3 bases, with 6 bases between them. The CDR3 spans 13 residues. CDR3 nucleotides: TGTGCCAGCAGCTTAGGGCTCGACTATGGCTACACCTTC. Translated, it gives CASSLGLDYGYTF.

This clone was observed a handful of times. V and J are TRBV25-1 and TRBJ2-1; TRBD2 agrees at 7 bases. J was trimmed by 5 bases and V by 1 base; bases with no gene match: 8. The CDR3 is 16 amino acids. Looked up from germline, CDR1 is MGHDK and CDR2 is SYGVNS. The CDR3 region has the DNA TGTGCCAGCAGTGAATGGGGCGGGAGCGGCCACAATGAGCAGTTCTTC. This translates into CASSEWGGSGHNEQFF.

This clone was recorded a few times. The chain carries TRBV5-6 and TRBJ1-1; TRBD1 agrees at 11 bases. The CDR3 loop spans 14 amino acids. V trimming: 3 bases; J trimming: 4 bases; junction bases outside the gene matches: 2. Germline V lookup: CDR1 SGHDT, CDR2 YYEEEE. The CDR3 DNA sequence: TGTGCCAGCAGCTCCGGGACAGGGGGCACTGAAGCTTTCTTT. As protein: CASSSGTGGTEAFF.

This chain connects TRBV24-1 to TRBJ2-5; 9 nucleotides line up with TRBD2. V lost 2 bases to trimming and J lost 2 bases; unmatched junction nucleotides: 5. The CDR3 has 16 residues. Germline V gene lookup returns CDR1 KGHDR and CDR2 SFDVKD. CDR3 in amino acids: CATSDYSREGQETQYF. CDR3 nucleotides: TGTGCCACCAGTGATTACTCGCGGGAGGGTCAAGAGACCCAGTACTTC.

V usage is TRBV3-1 (or the pseudogene TRBV3-2) and J usage is TRBJ2-1; TRBD2 matches 8 bases. The J segment lost 12 bases and the V segment lost 1 base, leaving 8 bases of the junction unmatched. The CDR3 is 14 residues long. Germline-derived CDR1 and CDR2 are LGHDT and YNNKEL (reference sequence). CDR3 nucleotides: TGTGCCAGCAGCCAAGCTCTTCGGGAGGGACCGCAGTTCTTC. It is translated as CASSQALREGPQFF.

This clone appeared a single time. The chain carries TRBV7-2 and TRBJ2-7; no firm D call. CDR3 length: 15 amino acids. V gave up 1 base and J gave up 5 bases, with 15 bases separating them. Germline lookup yields CDR1 SGHTA and CDR2 FQGNSA. CDR3 sequence: CASSLVLPGIHEQYF. As DNA, the CDR3 is TGTGCCAGCAGCTTAGTGCTCCCCGGTATCCACGAGCAGTACTTC.

This clone was recorded only once. The genes are TRBV23-1 and TRBJ2-1; 13 bases match TRBD2. TRBV23-1 is noted as an ORF with a role that remains uncertain. The CDR3 has 15 residues. The trim removed 10 bases at V and 15 bases at J, leaving 18 bases unmatched. The DNA of the CDR3 is TGCGCCAACCCACTAGCGGGAGGGCCCTATCCGACCTTGTTCTTC. Residues: CANPLAGGPYPTLFF.

Turning to this clone: The same CDR3 arises from other DNA sequences in this sample as well. J is TRBJ1-3 and V is TRBV11-2; D unclear. Per the germline V gene, CDR1 is SGHAT and CDR2 is FQNNGV. Trimming took 0 bases from V and 0 from J, leaving 6 bases between them. The CDR3 extends over 15 amino acids. CDR3 in amino acids: CASSLERSSGNTIYF. Written as DNA, the CDR3 is TGTGCCAGCAGCTTAGAGCGGAGCTCTGGAAACACCATATATTTT.

The table lists this clone with a few counts. The rearrangement links TRBV3-1 (or the pseudogene TRBV3-2) to TRBJ2-7, with D perhaps TRBD2 (5 bases). The CDR3 covers 16 residues. CDR1 is LGHDT, CDR2 YNNKEL, per germline (reference sequence). V was pared by 1 base and J by 4 bases, with 17 bases between. The CDR3 nucleotides are TGTGCCAGCAGCCAAGCCGGGCGGGCCAGCGAGTACGAGCAGTACTTC. Its protein product is CASSQAGRASEYEQYF.

V gene TRBV27 combines with J gene TRBJ2-1; 7 bases match TRBD1. There are 15 residues in the CDR3. Germline V gives CDR1 MNHEY, CDR2 SMNVEV (reference sequence). The V gene end was trimmed by 6 bases and the J gene end by 4 bases; junction bases not matched to a gene: 9. The DNA for the CDR3 is TGTGCCAGCAGCACCGACCGGGACAGATACAATGAGCAGTTCTTC. Its protein product is CASSTDRDRYNEQFF.

The chain employs TRBV2 and TRBJ2-7, with TRBD1 matching 11 bases. The J segment lost 6 bases and the V segment lost 3 bases, leaving 7 bases of the junction unmatched. This CDR3 comprises 15 residues. CDR1 and CDR2 from the germline V gene are SNHLY and FYNNEI. CDR3 DNA sequence: TGTGCCAGCAGTGATACCGGGACAGGGGGATTCGAGCAGTACTTC. Translated: CASSDTGTGGFEQYF. The variable domain in full, completed from reference TRBV2 and TRBJ2-7, reads EPEVTQTPSHQVTQMGQEVILRCVPISNHLYFYWYRQILGQKVEFLVSFYNNEISEKSEIFDDQFSVERPDGSNFTLKIRSTKLEDSAMYFCASSDTGTGGFEQYFGPGTRLTVT.

J is TRBJ1-2 and V is TRBV7-2; 8 bases map to TRBD1. This CDR3 spans 13 amino acids. V lost 5 bases to trimming and J lost 8 bases; unmatched junction nucleotides: 7. Germline V gene lookup returns CDR1 SGHTA and CDR2 FQGNSA. This chain's CDR3 is CASSNAGGLGYTF. CDR3 nucleotide sequence: TGTGCCAGCAGCAACGCAGGGGGCTTAGGCTACACCTTC.

The rearrangement joins TRBV5-4 to TRBJ2-5; D gene ambiguous. V shed 1 base and J shed 4 bases, with 8 bases lying between them. Germline loops: CDR1 SGHNT, CDR2 YYREEE (reference sequence). The CDR3 has 13 residues. CDR3 DNA: TGTGCCAGCAGCTTGTGGAGATTAGAGACCCAGTACTTC. This codes for CASSLWRLETQYF.

This chain connects TRBV7-2 to TRBJ2-5, with D perhaps matching TRBD1 (5 bases). Germline lookup yields CDR1 SGHTA and CDR2 FQGNSA. CDR3 size: 13 residues. Deletions cut 2 bases from V and 5 bases from J, with 9 bases between. The CDR3 coding sequence is TGTGCCAGCAGCTTAAGGGGCAGGGAGACCCAGTACTTC. Translating it yields CASSLRGRETQYF.

The chain is built from TRBV6-1 and TRBJ1-6; 8 positions match TRBD1. This CDR3 has 16 residues. Germline V CDR1 and CDR2: MNHNS, SASEGT. With V trimmed by 2 bases and J by 2 bases, 2 bases remained unmatched. The CDR3 protein is CASSEPTGAYNSPLHF. CDR3 DNA: TGTGCCAGCAGTGAACCGACAGGGGCCTATAATTCACCCCTCCACTTT.

This chain uses TRBV9 with TRBJ2-7; 9 positions match TRBD2. From germline, CDR1 is SGDLS and CDR2 YYNGEE. The trim removed 1 base at V and 6 bases at J, leaving 8 bases unmatched. This CDR3 contains 15 residues. The chain's CDR3 is CASSVLASGMAEQYF. For the CDR3, the DNA is TGTGCCAGCAGCGTATTAGCTAGCGGGATGGCCGAGCAGTACTTC.

A few counts support this clone. The V gene is TRBV19, the J gene TRBJ2-3, with D hard to call. Per the germline V gene, CDR1 is LNHDA and CDR2 is SQIVND (reference sequence). This CDR3 contains 11 residues. The V and J ends lost 4 bases and 7 bases respectively, with 6 bases between them. The CDR3 coding sequence is TGTGCCAGTAGTACACTGAATACGCAGTATTTT. It translates to CASSTLNTQYF.

This chain connects TRBV24-1 to TRBJ2-2; D unclear. Germline V gene data show CDR1 as KGHDR and CDR2 as SFDVKD. With 0 bases removed from V and 9 bases from J, the gap between germline ends came to 7 bases. This CDR3 is built from 13 residues. This CDR3 reads CATSDLLKRELFF. CDR3 coding DNA: TGTGCCACCAGTGATTTGTTAAAGCGGGAGCTGTTTTTT.

This rearrangement joins TRBV7-3 to TRBJ1-1, with D perhaps matching TRBD1 (5 bases). Per the germline V gene, CDR1 is SGHTA and CDR2 is FQGTGA. This CDR3 is 11 amino acids long. Trimming took off 4 bases at V and 7 bases at J, with 7 bases between the two ends. CDR3 in DNA: TGTGCCAGCAGCTCAGGGTATGAAGCTTTCTTT. Translation: CASSSGYEAFF.

The rearrangement joins TRBV5-1 to TRBJ1-4; 8 bases are shared with TRBD1. The V segment lost 2 bases and the J segment 8 bases; nucleotides outside the gene matches: 8. Germline V CDR1 and CDR2: SGHRS, YFSETQ. CDR3 length: 15 residues. CDR3 sequence (DNA): TGCGCCAGCAGCTTCGGGACAGGCGGCCAGGAAAAACTGTTTTTT. Translation gives CASSFGTGGQEKLFF. Together with reference TRBV5-1 and TRBJ1-4, the CDR3 gives the full variable domain: KAGVTQTPRYLIKTRGQQVTLSCSPISGHRSVSWYQQTPGQGLQFLFEYFSETQRNKGNFPGRFSGRQFSNSRSEMNVSTLELGDSALYLCASSFGTGGQEKLFFGSGTQLSVL.

This sequence joins TRBV18 and TRBJ2-5, with 10 bases aligning to TRBD1. Germline V gene sequence: CDR1 KGHSH, CDR2 LQKENI. Trimming at V came to 6 bases and at J to 3 bases, leaving 4 bases not matched to a gene. The CDR3 runs 14 residues. CDR3 residues: CASSRDRGKETQYF. The CDR3 DNA sequence: TGTGCCAGCTCCCGGGACAGGGGTAAAGAGACCCAGTACTTC.

The chain carries TRBV2 and TRBJ1-3; weak D call: TRBD1 (6 bases). The CDR3 covers 16 residues. CDR1 is SNHLY and CDR2 is FYNNEI in the germline V gene. Trimming removed 4 bases from V and 2 bases from J, with 15 bases in between. For the CDR3, the DNA is TGTGCCAGCAGTGGGCAGGGGCTGTCAACTGGAAACACCATATATTTT. Translated, it gives CASSGQGLSTGNTIYF.

This chain joins TRBV6-6 and TRBJ1-5; 8 positions agree with TRBD1. Trimming removed 2 bases from V and 7 bases from J; junction bases left unmatched: 7. The CDR3 consists of 15 residues. Germline values: CDR1 MNHNY, CDR2 SVGAGI (reference sequence). The CDR3 nucleotides read TGTGCCAGCAGTTACGGAGGACAGGGTGGACAGCCCCAGCATTTT. Its translation: CASSYGGQGGQPQHF.

The J gene is TRBJ1-1, the V gene TRBV11-3, with no clear D. The V end lost 4 bases, the J end lost 3 bases, and 9 bases lay between the germline ends. The germline CDR1 and CDR2 sequences are SGHNT and YENEEA. The CDR3 spans 13 residues. Here the CDR3 reads CASSSRSDTEAFF. CDR3 nucleotides: TGTGCCAGCAGCTCCAGGTCTGACACTGAAGCTTTCTTT.

The J gene is TRBJ2-5, the V gene TRBV30, with a possible D match to TRBD2 (6 bases). V shed 1 base and J shed 3 bases, with 9 bases lying between them. The CDR3 sequence is 13 residues long. Per the germline V gene, CDR1 is GTSNPN and CDR2 is SVGIG (reference sequence). The CDR3 coding sequence is TGTGCCTGGAGTGAAGGCGGGGAAGAGACCCAGTACTTC. Protein sequence: CAWSEGGEETQYF.

The rearrangement links TRBV29-1 to TRBJ1-1; D is possibly TRBD1 (5 bases). This CDR3 has 12 amino acids. Trimming removed 3 bases from V and 1 base from J, with 6 bases in between. Germline V gene data show CDR1 as SQVTM and CDR2 as ANQGSEA. The CDR3 nucleotides read TGCAGCGTTGACAGGGCGAACACTGAAGCTTTCTTT. Its protein is CSVDRANTEAFF. The full variable domain, with the rest looked up from reference TRBV29-1 and TRBJ1-1, is SAVISQKPSRDICQRGTSLTIQCQVDSQVTMMFWYRQQPGQSLTLIATANQGSEATYESGFVIDKFPISRPNLTFSTLTVSNMSPEDSSIYLCSVDRANTEAFFGQGTRLTVV.